This T cell receptor (beta chain) was recovered during a study of blood T cell repertoires in COVID-19. Under the authors' procedure: Reference gene primer amplification gave estimated nucleated cell counts. Sequenced by immunoSEQ multiplex PCR; TCRdb stores in-frame clones only, minus some. The V and J calls and the clone size are those of that table, but D and trimming were determined from the DNA. The data contain 150,000 to 200,000 clones, around 90% of them singletons. This receptor was taken from a man aged 45-65 years with acute or convalescent COVID-19. The material sequenced was peripheral blood.

This CDR3 reads CASSLTSGGTDTQYF. The DNA for the CDR3 is TGTGCCAGCAGCTTAACGTCAGGGGGTACGGATACGCAGTATTTT. The chain is built from TRBV7-3 and TRBJ2-3; 7 positions match TRBD1. Trimming cost V 0 bases and J 6 bases; bases outside gene matches: 6. The CDR3 is made up of 15 amino acids. Germline CDR1 is SGHTA and CDR2 is FQGTGA.